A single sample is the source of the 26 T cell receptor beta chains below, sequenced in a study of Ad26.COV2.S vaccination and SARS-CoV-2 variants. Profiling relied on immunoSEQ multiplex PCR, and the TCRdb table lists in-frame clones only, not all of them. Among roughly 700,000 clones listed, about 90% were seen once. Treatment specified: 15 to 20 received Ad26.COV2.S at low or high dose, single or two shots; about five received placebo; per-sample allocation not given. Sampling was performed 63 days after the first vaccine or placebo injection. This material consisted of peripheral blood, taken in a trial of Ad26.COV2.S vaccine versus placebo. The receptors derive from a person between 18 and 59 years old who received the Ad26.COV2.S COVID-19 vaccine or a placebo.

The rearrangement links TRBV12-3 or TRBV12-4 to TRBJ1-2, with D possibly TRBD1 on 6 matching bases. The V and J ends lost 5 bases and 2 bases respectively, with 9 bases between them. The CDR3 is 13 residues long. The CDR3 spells CASSRDTNYGYTF. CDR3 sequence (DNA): TGTGCCAGCAGTAGGGACACAAACTATGGCTACACCTTC.

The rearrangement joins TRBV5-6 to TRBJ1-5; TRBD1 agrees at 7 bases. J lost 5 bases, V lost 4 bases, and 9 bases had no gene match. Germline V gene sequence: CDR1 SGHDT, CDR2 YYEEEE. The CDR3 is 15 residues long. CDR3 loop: CASSLTGQHYQPQHF. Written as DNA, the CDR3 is TGTGCCAGCAGCCTTACGGGACAGCACTATCAGCCCCAGCATTTT.

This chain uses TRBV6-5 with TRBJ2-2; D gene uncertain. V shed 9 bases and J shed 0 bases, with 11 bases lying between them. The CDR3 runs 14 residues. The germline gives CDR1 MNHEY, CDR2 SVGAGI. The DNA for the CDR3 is TGTGCCAGTACAAGAGAGCCGAACACCGGGGAGCTGTTTTTT. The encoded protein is CASTREPNTGELFF.

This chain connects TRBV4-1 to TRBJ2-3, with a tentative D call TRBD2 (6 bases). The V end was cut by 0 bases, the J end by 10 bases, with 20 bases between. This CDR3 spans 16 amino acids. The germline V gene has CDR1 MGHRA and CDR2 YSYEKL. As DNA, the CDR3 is TGCGCCAGCAGCCAAGAATCCGGAAGCGGGCAAGTGCCGCAGTATTTT. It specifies CASSQESGSGQVPQYF.

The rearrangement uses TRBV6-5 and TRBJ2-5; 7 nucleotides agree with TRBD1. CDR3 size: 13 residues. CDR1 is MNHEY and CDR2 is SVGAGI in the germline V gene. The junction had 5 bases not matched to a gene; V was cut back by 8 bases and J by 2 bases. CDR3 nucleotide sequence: TGTGCCAGCGAAAGGGACAGACAAGAGACCCAGTACTTC. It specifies CASERDRQETQYF.

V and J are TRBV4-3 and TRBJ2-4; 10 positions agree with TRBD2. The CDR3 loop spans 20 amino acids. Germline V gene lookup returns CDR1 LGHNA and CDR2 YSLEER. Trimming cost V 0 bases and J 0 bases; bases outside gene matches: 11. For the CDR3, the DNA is TGCGCCAGCAGCCAAGATTCGGCTAGCGGGGGCCGGCTAGCCAAAAACATTCAGTACTTC. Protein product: CASSQDSASGGRLAKNIQYF.

In DNA, the CDR3 is TGTGCCAGCTTTCAATACGGGGAGCTGTTTTTT. Translation gives CASFQYGELFF. The chain recombines TRBV2 with TRBJ2-2; no reliable D call. The germline CDR1 and CDR2 sequences are SNHLY and FYNNEI. The V end was cut by 8 bases, the J end by 7 bases, with 8 bases between. The CDR3 is 11 amino acids.

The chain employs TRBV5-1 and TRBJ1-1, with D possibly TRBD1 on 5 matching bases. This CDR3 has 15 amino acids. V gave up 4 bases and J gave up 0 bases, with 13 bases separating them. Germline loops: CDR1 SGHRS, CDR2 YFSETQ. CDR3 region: CASSRGGKVNTEAFF. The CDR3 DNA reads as TGCGCCAGCAGCCGCGGGGGTAAGGTGAACACTGAAGCTTTCTTT.

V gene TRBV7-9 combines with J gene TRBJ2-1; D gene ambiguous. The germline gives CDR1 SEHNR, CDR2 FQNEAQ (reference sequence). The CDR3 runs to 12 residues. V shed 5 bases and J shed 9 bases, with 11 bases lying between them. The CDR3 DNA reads TGTGCCAGCAGCCCAGACATCCCTGAGCAGTTCTTC. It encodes CASSPDIPEQFF.

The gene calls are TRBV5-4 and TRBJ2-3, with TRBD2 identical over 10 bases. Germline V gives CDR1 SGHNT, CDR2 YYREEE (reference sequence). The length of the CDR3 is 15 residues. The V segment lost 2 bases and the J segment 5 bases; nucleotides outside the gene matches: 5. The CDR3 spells CASSFLAGAGDTQYF. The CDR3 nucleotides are TGTGCCAGCAGCTTCCTAGCGGGAGCCGGAGATACGCAGTATTTT.

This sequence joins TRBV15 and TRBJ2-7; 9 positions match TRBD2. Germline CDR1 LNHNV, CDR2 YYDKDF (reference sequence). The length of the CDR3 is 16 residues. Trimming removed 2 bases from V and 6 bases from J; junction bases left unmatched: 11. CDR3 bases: TGTGCCACCAGCAGACTAGCGGGAAAGGTAGGGAGCGAGCAGTACTTC. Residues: CATSRLAGKVGSEQYF.

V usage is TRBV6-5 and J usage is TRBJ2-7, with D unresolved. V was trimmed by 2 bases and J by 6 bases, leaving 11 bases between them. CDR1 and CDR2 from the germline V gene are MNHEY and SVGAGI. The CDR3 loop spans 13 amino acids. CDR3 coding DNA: TGTGCCAGCAGTTACAGTGGGTACGCCGAGCAGTACTTC. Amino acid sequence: CASSYSGYAEQYF.

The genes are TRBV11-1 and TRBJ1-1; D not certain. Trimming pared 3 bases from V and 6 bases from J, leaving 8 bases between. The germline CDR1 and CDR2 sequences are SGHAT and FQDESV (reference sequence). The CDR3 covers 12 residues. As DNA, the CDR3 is TGTGCCAGCAGCTTCTCGGAGGCTGAAGCTTTCTTT. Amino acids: CASSFSEAEAFF. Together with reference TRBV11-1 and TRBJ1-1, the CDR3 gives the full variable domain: EAEVAQSPRYKITEKSQAVAFWCDPISGHATLYWYRQILGQGPELLVQFQDESVVDDSQLPKDRFSAERLKGVDSTLKIQPAELGDSAMYLCASSFSEAEAFFGQGTRLTVV.

CDR3 bases: TGTGCCAGCAGTTTCCGGGACAGGGGGCTAGATCAGCCCCAGCATTTT. This sequence encodes CASSFRDRGLDQPQHF. The rearrangement uses TRBV28 and TRBJ1-5; 12 bases agree with TRBD1. Germline trimming cut 3 bases from V and 5 bases from J; bases unmatched to any gene: 5. Germline CDR1 is MDHEN and CDR2 is SYDVKM. CDR3 size: 16 residues.

DNA for the CDR3: TGTGCCAGCAGCGGGGGGGCGCCGACCTACAATGAGCAGTTCTTC. It codes for CASSGGAPTYNEQFF. The chain employs TRBV9 and TRBJ2-1; D possibly matches TRBD1 or TRBD2 (6 bases each). The length of the CDR3 is 15 residues. V lost 3 bases and J lost 2, with 12 bases in between. Germline lookup yields CDR1 SGDLS and CDR2 YYNGEE.

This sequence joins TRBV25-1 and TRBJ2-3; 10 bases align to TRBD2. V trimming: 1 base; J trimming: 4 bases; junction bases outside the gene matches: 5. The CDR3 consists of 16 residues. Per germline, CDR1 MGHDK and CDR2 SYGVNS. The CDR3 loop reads CASSEWSSGSSDTQYF. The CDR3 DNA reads TGTGCCAGCAGTGAATGGTCTAGCGGGAGCTCAGATACGCAGTATTTT. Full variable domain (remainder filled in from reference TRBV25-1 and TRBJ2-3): EADIYQTPRYLVIGTGKKITLECSQTMGHDKMYWYQQDPGMELHLIHYSYGVNSTEKGDLSSESTVSRIRTEHFPLTLESARPSHTSQYLCASSEWSSGSSDTQYFGPGTRLTVL.

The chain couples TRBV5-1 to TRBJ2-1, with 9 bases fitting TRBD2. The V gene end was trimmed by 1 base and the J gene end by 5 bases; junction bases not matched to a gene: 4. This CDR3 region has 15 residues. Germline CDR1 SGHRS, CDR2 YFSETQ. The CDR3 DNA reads TGCGCCAGCAGCTTGTTCCCTAGCGGGGACAATGAGCAGTTCTTC. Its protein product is CASSLFPSGDNEQFF.

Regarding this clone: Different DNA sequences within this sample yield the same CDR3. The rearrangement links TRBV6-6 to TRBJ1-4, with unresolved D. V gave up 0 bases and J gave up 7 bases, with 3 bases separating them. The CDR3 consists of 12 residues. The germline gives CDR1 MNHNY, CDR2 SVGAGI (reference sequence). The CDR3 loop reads CASSYSGEKLFF. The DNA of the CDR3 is TGTGCCAGCAGTTACTCTGGTGAAAAACTGTTTTTT.

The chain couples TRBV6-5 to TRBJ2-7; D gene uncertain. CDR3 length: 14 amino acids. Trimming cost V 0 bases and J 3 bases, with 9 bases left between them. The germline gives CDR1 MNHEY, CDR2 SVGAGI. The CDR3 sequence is CASSYSDGFYEQYF. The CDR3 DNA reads TGTGCCAGCAGTTACTCGGACGGATTCTACGAGCAGTACTTC.

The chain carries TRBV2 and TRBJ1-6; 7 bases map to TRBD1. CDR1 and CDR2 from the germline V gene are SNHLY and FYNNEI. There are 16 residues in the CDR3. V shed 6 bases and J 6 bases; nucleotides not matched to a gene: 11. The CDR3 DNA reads TGTGCCAGCAGGGGGCTTCCGGGACAGCTTAATTCACCCCTCCACTTT. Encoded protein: CASRGLPGQLNSPLHF.

CDR3 in DNA: TGCGCCAGCAGGAGAAACCAGCCCCAGCATTTT. Protein product: CASRRNQPQHF. The chain recombines TRBV10-2 with TRBJ1-5; D is ambiguous. Germline V lookup: CDR1 WSHSY, CDR2 SAAADI. The CDR3 is made up of 11 amino acids. V lost 6 bases, J lost 7 bases, and 7 bases lay in between.

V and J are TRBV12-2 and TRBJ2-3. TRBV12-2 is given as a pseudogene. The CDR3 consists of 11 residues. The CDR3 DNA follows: TGTGCAAGTCGCTTCACAGATACGCAGTATTTT. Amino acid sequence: CASRFTDTQYF.

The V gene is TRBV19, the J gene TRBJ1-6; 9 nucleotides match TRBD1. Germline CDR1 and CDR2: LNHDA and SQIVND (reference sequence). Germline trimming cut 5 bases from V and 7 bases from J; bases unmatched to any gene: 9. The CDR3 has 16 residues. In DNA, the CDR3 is TGTGCCAGTAGTTGGCCCCCGGACAGGGGAAATTCACCCCTCCACTTT. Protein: CASSWPPDRGNSPLHF.

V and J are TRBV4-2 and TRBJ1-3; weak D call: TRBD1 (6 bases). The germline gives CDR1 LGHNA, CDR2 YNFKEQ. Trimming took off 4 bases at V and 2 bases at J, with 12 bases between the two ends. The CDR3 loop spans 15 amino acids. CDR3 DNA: TGTGCCAGCAGCCCTGACCGGGACACTGGAAACACCATATATTTT. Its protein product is CASSPDRDTGNTIYF.

Written as DNA, the CDR3 is TGTGCCAGCAGCTTAGGTGGATTGGGAAACACCATATATTTT. As protein: CASSLGGLGNTIYF. The chain is built from TRBV5-4 and TRBJ1-3; D not certain. Trimming stripped 2 bases from V and 4 bases from J, with 10 bases between. CDR3 length: 14 residues. Germline CDR1 reads SGHNT; CDR2 reads YYREEE (reference sequence).

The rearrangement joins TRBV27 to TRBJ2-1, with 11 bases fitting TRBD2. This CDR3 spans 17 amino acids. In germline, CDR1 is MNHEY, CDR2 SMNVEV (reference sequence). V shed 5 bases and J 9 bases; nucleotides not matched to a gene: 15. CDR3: CASSPQSSGRAWGEQFF. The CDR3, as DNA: TGTGCCAGCAGTCCTCAAAGTAGCGGGAGGGCCTGGGGTGAGCAGTTCTTC.